The clone carrying this TCR beta chain is termed medium-sized. The antigen is undetermined. This entry is derived from a study of metastatic and nonmetastatic thyroid tumors. At the level of the study: Thyroid patients, malignant and benign, had repertoires compared across blood and tumor or nodule tissue. Study observations and caveats: It was reportedly found that TCR beta diversity was significantly higher in malignant thyroid tumors than in benign nodules, a difference seen in both blood and tumor samples.

Using MiXCR, TCRdb reanalyzed the PCR reads. The sample carries about 10,000 clones, approximately 33% recorded once. The CDR3 is made up of 15 amino acids. CDR1 SGHRS and CDR2 YFSETQ come from the germline V gene. V gave up 4 bases and J gave up 1 base, with 14 bases separating them. Treatment of any kind had been given to no patient before thyroid surgery. The specimen sequenced was tumor tissue. The chain employs TRBV5-1 and TRBJ1-1; possibly TRBD1 for D (6 bases). The clonotype was recovered from a female donor with papillary thyroid cancer or a benign thyroid nodule (not recorded which). Some clones in this sample may be carry-over from other donors' samples. For the CDR3, the DNA is TGCGCCAGCAGCCCTGGGGGGGGCGCGAACACTGAAGCTTTCTTT. It translates to CASSPGGGANTEAFF. Using reference TRBV5-1 and TRBJ1-1 for the parts outside the CDR3, the full variable domain is KAGVTQTPRYLIKTRGQQVTLSCSPISGHRSVSWYQQTPGQGLQFLFEYFSETQRNKGNFPGRFSGRQFSNSRSEMNVSTLELGDSALYLCASSPGGGANTEAFFGQGTRLTVV.